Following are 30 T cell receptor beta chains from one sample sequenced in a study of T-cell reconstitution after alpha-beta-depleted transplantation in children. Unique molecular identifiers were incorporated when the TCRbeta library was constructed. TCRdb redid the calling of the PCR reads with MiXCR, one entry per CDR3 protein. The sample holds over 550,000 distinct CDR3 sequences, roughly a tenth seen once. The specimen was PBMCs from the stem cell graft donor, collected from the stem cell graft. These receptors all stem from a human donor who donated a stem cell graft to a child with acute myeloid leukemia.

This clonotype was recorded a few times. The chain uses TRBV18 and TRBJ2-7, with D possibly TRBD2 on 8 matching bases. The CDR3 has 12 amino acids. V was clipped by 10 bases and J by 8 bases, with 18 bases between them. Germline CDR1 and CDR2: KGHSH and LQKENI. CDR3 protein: CATTGDSGKQYF. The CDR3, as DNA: TGTGCCACTACAGGGGATAGCGGGAAGCAGTACTTC.

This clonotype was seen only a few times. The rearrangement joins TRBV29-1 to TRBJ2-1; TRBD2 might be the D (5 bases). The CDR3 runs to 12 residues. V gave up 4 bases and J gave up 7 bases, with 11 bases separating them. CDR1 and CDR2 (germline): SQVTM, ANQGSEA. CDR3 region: CSVVRGFNEQFF. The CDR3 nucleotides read TGCAGCGTTGTACGGGGTTTTAATGAGCAGTTCTTC.

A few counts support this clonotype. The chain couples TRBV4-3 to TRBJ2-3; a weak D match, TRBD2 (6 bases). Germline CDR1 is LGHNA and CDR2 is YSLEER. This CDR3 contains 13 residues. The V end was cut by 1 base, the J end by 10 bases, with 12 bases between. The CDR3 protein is CASSQVVGLSQYF. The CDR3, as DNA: TGCGCCAGCAGCCAAGTGGTGGGACTGTCGCAGTATTTT.

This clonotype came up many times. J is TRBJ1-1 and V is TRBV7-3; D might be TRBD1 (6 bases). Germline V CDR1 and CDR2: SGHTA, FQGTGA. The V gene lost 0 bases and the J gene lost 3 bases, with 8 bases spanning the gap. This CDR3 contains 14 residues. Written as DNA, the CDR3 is TGTGCCAGCAGCTTAACGGGGGCAGACACTGAAGCTTTCTTT. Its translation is CASSLTGADTEAFF.

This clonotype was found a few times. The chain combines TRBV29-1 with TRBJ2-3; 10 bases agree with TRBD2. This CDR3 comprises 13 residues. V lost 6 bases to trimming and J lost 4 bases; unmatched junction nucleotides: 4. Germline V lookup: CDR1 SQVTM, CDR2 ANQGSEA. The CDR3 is CSVASGSSDTQYF. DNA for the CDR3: TGCAGCGTCGCTAGCGGGAGCTCAGATACGCAGTATTTT.

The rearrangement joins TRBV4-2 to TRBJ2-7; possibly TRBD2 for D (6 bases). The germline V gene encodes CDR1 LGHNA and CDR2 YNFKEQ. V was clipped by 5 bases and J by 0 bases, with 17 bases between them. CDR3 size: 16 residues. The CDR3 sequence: CASSGIAAGTSYEQYF. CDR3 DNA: TGTGCCAGCAGCGGAATTGCAGCGGGCACCTCCTACGAGCAGTACTTC.

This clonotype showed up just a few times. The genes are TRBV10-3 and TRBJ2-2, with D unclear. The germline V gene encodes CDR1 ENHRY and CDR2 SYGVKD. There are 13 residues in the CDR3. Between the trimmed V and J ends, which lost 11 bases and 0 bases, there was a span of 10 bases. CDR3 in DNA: TGTGCCGGACGGCAGACGAACACCGGGGAGCTGTTTTTT. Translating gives CAGRQTNTGELFF.

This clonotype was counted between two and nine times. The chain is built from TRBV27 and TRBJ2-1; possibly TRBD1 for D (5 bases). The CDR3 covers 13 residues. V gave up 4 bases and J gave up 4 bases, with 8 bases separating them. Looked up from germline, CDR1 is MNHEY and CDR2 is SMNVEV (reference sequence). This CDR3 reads CASSYRLYNEQFF. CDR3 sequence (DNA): TGTGCCAGCAGTTACAGGTTATACAATGAGCAGTTCTTC.

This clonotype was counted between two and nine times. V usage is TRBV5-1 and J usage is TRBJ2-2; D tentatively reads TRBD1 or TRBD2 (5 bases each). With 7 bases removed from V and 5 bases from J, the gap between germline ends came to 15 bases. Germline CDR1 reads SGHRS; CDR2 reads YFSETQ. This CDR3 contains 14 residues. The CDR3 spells CASGTTSGTGELFF. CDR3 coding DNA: TGCGCCAGCGGGACGACAAGTGGGACCGGGGAGCTGTTTTTT.

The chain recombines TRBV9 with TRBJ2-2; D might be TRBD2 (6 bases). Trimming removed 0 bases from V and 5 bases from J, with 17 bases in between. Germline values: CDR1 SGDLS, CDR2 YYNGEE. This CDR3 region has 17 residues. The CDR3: CASSVGPGEVWTGELFF. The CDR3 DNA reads TGTGCCAGCAGCGTAGGTCCGGGAGAGGTATGGACCGGGGAGCTGTTTTTT.

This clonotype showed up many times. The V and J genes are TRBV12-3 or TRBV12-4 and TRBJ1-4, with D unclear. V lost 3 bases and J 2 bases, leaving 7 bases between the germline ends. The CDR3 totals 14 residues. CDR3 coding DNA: TGTGCCAGCAGTTTTCGGATTACTAATGAAAAACTGTTTTTT. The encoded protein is CASSFRITNEKLFF.

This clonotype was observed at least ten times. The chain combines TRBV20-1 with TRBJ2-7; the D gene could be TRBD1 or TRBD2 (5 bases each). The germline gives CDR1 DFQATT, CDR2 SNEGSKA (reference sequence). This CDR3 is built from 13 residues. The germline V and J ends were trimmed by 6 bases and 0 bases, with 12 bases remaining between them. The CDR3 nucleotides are TGCAGTGCCCCCAGGGAGAGCTCCTACGAGCAGTACTTC. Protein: CSAPRESSYEQYF.

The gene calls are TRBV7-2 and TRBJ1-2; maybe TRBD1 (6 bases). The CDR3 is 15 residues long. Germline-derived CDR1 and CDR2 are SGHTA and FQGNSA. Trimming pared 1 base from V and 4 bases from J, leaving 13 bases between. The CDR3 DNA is TGTGCCAGCAGCTTAGAATTTACAGGGACCTATGGCTACACCTTC. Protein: CASSLEFTGTYGYTF.

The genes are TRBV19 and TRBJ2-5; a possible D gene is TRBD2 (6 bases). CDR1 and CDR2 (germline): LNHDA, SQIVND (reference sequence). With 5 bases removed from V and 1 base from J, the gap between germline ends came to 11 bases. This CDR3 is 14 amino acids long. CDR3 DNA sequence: TGTGCCAGTAGTGGAGGACTACGCCAAGAGACCCAGTACTTC. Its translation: CASSGGLRQETQYF. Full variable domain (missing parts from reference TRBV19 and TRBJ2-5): DGGITQSPKYLFRKEGQNVTLSCEQNLNHDAMYWYRQDPGQGLRLIYYSQIVNDFQKGDIAEGYSVSREKKESFPLTVTSAQKNPTAFYLCASSGGLRQETQYFGPGTRLLVL.

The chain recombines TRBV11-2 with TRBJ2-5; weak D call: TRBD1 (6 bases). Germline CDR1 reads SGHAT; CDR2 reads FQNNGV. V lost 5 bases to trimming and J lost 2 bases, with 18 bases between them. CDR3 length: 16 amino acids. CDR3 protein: CASSKTGTRSQETQYF. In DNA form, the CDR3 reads TGTGCCAGCAGCAAAACCGGGACAAGGTCTCAAGAGACCCAGTACTTC.

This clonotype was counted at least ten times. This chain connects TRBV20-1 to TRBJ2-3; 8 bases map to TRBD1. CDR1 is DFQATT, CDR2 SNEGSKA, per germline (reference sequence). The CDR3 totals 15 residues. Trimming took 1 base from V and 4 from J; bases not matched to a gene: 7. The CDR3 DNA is TGCAGTGCTAGAGCGGGCGCAGGGGGCGCAGATACGCAGTATTTT. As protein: CSARAGAGGADTQYF.

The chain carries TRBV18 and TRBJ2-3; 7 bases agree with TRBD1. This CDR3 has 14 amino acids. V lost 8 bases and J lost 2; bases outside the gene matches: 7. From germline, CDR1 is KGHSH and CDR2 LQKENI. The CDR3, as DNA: TGTGCCAGCAAGAGGGGGCTCTCCACAGATACGCAGTATTTT. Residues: CASKRGLSTDTQYF.

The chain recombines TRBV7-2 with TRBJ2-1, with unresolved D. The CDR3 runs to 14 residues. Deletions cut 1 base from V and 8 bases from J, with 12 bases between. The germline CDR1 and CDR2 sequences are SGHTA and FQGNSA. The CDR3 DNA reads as TGTGCCAGCAGCTTAGGGACGGCGTGGGATGAGCAGTTCTTC. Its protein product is CASSLGTAWDEQFF.

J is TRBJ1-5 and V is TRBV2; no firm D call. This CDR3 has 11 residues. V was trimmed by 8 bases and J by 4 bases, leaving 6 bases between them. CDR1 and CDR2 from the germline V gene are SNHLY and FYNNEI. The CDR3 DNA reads TGTGCCAGCGGAGCAAATCAGCCCCAGCATTTT. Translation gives CASGANQPQHF.

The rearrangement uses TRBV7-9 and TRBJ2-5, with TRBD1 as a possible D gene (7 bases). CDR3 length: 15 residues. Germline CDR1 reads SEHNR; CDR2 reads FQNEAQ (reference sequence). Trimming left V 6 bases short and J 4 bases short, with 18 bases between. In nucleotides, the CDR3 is TGTGCCAGCAGATCCTTCCCAGGGGGAGGAGAGACCCAGTACTTC. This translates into CASRSFPGGGETQYF.

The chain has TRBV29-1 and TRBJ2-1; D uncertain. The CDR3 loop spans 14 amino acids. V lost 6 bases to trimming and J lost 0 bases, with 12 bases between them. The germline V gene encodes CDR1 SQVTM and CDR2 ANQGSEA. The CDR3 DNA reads TGCAGCGTCCCGGGCACCCTCTCCTACAATGAGCAGTTCTTC. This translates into CSVPGTLSYNEQFF.

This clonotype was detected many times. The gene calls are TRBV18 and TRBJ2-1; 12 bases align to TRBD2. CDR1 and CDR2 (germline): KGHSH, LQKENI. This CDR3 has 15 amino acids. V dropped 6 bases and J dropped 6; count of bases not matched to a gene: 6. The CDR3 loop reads CASSPGLAGTNEQFF. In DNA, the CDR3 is TGTGCCAGCTCCCCCGGACTAGCGGGAACCAATGAGCAGTTCTTC.

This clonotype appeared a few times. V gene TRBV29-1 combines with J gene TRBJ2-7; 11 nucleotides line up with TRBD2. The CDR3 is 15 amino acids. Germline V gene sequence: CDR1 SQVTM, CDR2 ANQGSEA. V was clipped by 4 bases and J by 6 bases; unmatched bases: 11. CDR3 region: CSVAQLAGALGEQYF. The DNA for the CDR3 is TGCAGCGTTGCCCAACTAGCGGGAGCACTAGGCGAGCAGTACTTC.

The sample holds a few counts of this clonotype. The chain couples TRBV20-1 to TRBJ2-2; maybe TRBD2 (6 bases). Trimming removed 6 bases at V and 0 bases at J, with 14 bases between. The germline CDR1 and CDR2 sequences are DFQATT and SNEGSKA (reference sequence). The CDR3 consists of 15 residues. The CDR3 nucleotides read TGCAGTGCCCGTCGGAGGGATACGAACACCGGGGAGCTGTTTTTT. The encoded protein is CSARRRDTNTGELFF.

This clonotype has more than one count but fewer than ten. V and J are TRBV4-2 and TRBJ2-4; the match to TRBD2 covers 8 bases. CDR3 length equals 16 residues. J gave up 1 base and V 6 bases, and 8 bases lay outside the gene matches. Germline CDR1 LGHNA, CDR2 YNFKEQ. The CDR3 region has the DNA TGTGCCAGCAGTCTTGAAGCGGGAGTGGCCAAAAACATTCAGTACTTC. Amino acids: CASSLEAGVAKNIQYF.

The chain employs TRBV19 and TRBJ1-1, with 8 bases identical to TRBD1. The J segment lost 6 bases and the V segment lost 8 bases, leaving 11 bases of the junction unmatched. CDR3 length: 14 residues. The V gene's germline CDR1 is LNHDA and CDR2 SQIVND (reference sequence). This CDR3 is CASSPDRGWSEAFF. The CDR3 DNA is TGTGCCAGTTCGCCAGACAGGGGTTGGTCTGAAGCTTTCTTT.

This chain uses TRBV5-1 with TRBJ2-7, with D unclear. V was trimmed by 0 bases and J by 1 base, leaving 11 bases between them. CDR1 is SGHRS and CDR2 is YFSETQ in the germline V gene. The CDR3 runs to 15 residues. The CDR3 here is CASSLDVSFSYEQYF. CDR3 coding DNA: TGCGCCAGCAGCTTGGATGTCAGTTTTTCCTACGAGCAGTACTTC.

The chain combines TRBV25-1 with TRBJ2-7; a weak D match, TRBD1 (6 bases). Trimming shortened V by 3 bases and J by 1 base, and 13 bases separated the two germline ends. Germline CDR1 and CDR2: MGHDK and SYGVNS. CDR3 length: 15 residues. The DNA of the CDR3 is TGTGCCAGCAGTGACGCGGCAGGGGAGTCCTACGAGCAGTACTTC. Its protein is CASSDAAGESYEQYF.

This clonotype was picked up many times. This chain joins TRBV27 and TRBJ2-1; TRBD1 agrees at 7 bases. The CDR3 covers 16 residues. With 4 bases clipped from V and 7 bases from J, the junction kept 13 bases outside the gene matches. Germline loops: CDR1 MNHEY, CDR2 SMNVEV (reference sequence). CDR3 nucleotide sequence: TGTGCCAGCAGTTCCCCCACAGGGGCAGGGGCGAATGAGCAGTTCTTC. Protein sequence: CASSSPTGAGANEQFF.

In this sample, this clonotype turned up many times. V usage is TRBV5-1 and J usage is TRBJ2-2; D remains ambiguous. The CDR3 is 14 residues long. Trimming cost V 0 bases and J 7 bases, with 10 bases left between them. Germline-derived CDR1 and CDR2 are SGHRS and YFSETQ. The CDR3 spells CASSLALNDGELFF. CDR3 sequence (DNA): TGCGCCAGCAGCTTGGCCCTAAATGACGGGGAGCTGTTTTTT.